What follows describes a single TCR beta chain. Its antigen is unknown. Base qualities are not provided; no much larger clone lies one nucleotide away. The immunoSEQ hsTCRbeta Kit was used to sequence TCR beta CDR3 regions from DNA. Concerning the study's data processing: The ImmunoSEQ Analyzer was used to analyse the TCR sequencing data. T cell clonality was defined as 1 minus Pielou's evenness computed on productive rearrangements. To measure T cell diversity, the inverse Simpson index was applied to productive templates. T cell density was TCR beta template counts normalized to usable DNA, estimated by amplifying and sequencing housekeeping genes. TCR metrics were compared across histologic stages using two-sided Kruskal-Wallis tests. The source is immuneACCESS, and TCRdb retained only in-frame sequences with V and J called. Part of the clones is not carried over; for the studies checked, unresolved V genes explain less than half of this, and the remainder is unexplained. V, J and clone size were drawn from that table, and D and trimming were deduced from the DNA. A total of roughly 3,500 clones appear in this sample, about 70% of them only once. The ten biggest clones cover 14% to 15% of the sample.

The patients had resection in Japan or China between about 2013 and 2017. The histologic diagnosis of each case was independently confirmed on H&E slides by two lung cancer pathologists. Macro-dissection after pathologic assessment enriched premalignant or tumor cells for nucleic acid extraction. FFPE tissue was used for DNA isolation with the AllPrep DNA/RNA FFPE Kit. There are 13 amino acids in the CDR3, from cysteine to phenylalanine inclusive. The read is trimmed to its CDR3 DNA, 39 bases read in frame from base 1. CDR1 and CDR2 are drawn from the germline V gene: MNHNS, SASEGT. The junction shows trimming of 6 bases on V and 4 bases on J, and the gene matches do not reach 3 bases of it. The data belong to a study of immune evolution from preneoplasia to lung adenocarcinoma (dated by TCRdb to the early 2020s). Regarding the complete study: HLA loss of heterozygosity was seen in about 7%, 15% and 30% of AIS, MIA and ADC lesions, and in no AAH lesions. A total of more than 40 patients contributed TCR sequencing data. The overall cohort comprised 40 to 60 patients with pulmonary nodules who underwent surgical resection. POLYSOLVER was used to infer class I HLA alleles from exome data, and LOHHLA was used to detect allele-specific HLA loss. Resected precursor lesions (AAH, AIS, MIA) and invasive adenocarcinomas were compared against paired morphologically normal lung tissue. It was reported in the study that about a hundred samples were used for TCR sequencing. The study combined immune gene expression, TCR sequencing and multiplex immunofluorescence to profile immune contexture across lung adenocarcinoma precursors and invasive adenocarcinoma. The immune data were integrated with whole exome sequencing and methylation data from the same cohort of nodules. The sample size was set by how many specimens were available, not by a prior power calculation.

Here is what the overall study found, with its caveats: Normal lung had the highest top T cell clone frequencies, which appeared to decline progressively from AAH through AIS, MIA and invasive adenocarcinoma. Because every patient came from Japan and China, how well the results apply to Western populations was uncertain. The highest clonality was observed in normal lung, whereas higher T cell density and diversity but lower clonality appeared to be present in later-stage lesions. The findings rested on association rather than direct causation, and larger cohorts with long-term follow-up and longitudinal biopsies were considered necessary. T cell clonality was highest in KRAS-mutant nodules compared with EGFR-mutant or double wild-type lesions.

The V and J genes are TRBV6-1 and TRBJ1-2, with TRBD1 identical over 9 junction bases. This sequence was found in a person between 55 and 80 years old with lung adenocarcinoma. The sequenced sample consisted of FFPE minimally invasive lung adenocarcinoma tissue. According to the study, the label for this sample's cell subset or site signals: micro-invasive lung adenocarcinoma (MIA). For the CDR3, the sequence is CASSETGGYGYTF. The DNA sequence reads TGTGCCAGCAGCGAGACAGGGGGCTATGGCTACACCTTC.